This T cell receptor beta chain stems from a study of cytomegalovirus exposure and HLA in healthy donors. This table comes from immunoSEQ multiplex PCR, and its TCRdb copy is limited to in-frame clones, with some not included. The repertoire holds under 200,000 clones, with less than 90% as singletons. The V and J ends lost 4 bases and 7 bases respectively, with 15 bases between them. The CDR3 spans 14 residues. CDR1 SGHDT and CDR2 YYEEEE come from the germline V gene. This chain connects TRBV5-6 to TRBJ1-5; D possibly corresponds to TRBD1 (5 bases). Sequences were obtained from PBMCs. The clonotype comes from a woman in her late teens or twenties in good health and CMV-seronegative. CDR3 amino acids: CASSPLGQAQPQHF. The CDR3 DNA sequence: TGTGCCAGCAGCCCTTTGGGGCAGGCACAGCCCCAGCATTTT.